This TCR beta chain was observed in a study of T cells in localized non-small cell lung cancer. The CDR3 spans 15 residues. Germline-derived CDR1 and CDR2 are MNHEY and SMNVEV (reference sequence). The V segment lost 4 bases and the J segment 3 bases; nucleotides outside the gene matches: 7. Method: immunoSEQ multiplex PCR; TCRdb's copy keeps in-frame clones and lacks some. Among tens of thousands of clones listed, approximately 82% were seen once. Notes on the study in general: Tumor showed lower T cell clonality than uninvolved adjacent lung, where it was highest.

Comment on this clone: The antigen remains unidentified.

The clonotype comes from a female donor of 60 years or more with stage II squamous cell lung carcinoma. V and J are TRBV27 and TRBJ1-2; TRBD1 matches 8 bases. The specimen comprised peripheral blood, sampled before any cancer treatment. CDR3 amino acids: CASSSRTGFDYGYTF. CDR3 sequence (DNA): TGTGCCAGCAGTTCCCGGACAGGGTTCGACTATGGCTACACCTTC.